The 20 T cell receptor beta chains below were found in one sample sequenced in a study of cytomegalovirus exposure and HLA in healthy donors. PCR primers comprised 60 Vbeta and 13 Jbeta primers. Repertoires were generated with immunoSEQ multiplex PCR, while TCRdb's copy carries only in-frame clones and drops some. Here the sample table reports 70,000 to 80,000 clones. Source material: PBMCs. All receptors come from a middle-aged man in good health and CMV-seronegative.

This chain joins TRBV4-2 and TRBJ1-5; D call uncertain. With 0 bases removed from V and 10 bases from J, the gap between germline ends came to 10 bases. Germline V gene sequence: CDR1 LGHNA, CDR2 YNFKEQ. This CDR3 region has 13 residues. The CDR3 nucleotides read TGTGCCAGCAGCCAAGATCTGACAAGACCCCAGCATTTT. It encodes CASSQDLTRPQHF.

The chain uses TRBV9 and TRBJ2-3; possible D gene TRBD2, 6 bases. The CDR3 covers 15 residues. Trimming cost V 3 bases and J 2 bases, with 13 bases left between them. The germline V gene has CDR1 SGDLS and CDR2 YYNGEE. The CDR3 nucleotides are TGTGCCAGCAGCGCATTGGGGACTTACACAGATACGCAGTATTTT. Translating it yields CASSALGTYTDTQYF.

The chain carries TRBV7-2 and TRBJ1-2; D uncertain. The CDR3 length is 15 residues. The germline CDR1 and CDR2 sequences are SGHTA and FQGNSA. Trimming shortened V by 3 bases and J by 4 bases, and 15 bases separated the two germline ends. This chain's CDR3 is CASSFTGSSRYGYTF. DNA of the CDR3: TGTGCCAGCAGCTTCACCGGGTCAAGTCGCTATGGCTACACCTTC. The entire variable domain, with the rest obtained from reference TRBV7-2 and TRBJ1-2, is as follows: GAGVSQSPSNKVTEKGKDVELRCDPISGHTALYWYRQSLGQGLEFLIYFQGNSAPDKSGLPSDRFSAERTGGSVSTLTIQRTQQEDSAVYLCASSFTGSSRYGYTFGSGTRLTVV.

The CDR3 DNA sequence: TGTGCCAGCAGCGTAGAAGGGGACACTGAAGCTTTCTTT. It yields the protein CASSVEGDTEAFF. The chain joins TRBV9 to TRBJ1-1, with D perhaps TRBD1 (5 bases). Trimming stripped 0 bases from V and 3 bases from J, with 6 bases between. CDR1 and CDR2 (germline): SGDLS, YYNGEE. The CDR3 is made up of 13 amino acids.

The chain uses TRBV14 and TRBJ1-6, with D unresolved. Germline CDR1 SGHDN, CDR2 FVKESK. V was clipped by 6 bases and J by 7 bases, with 16 bases between them. This CDR3 is 15 amino acids long. The CDR3 DNA is TGTGCCAGCAGTCTCATCACCACCCTAAATTCACCCCTCCACTTT. Its translation: CASSLITTLNSPLHF.

Judged by frequency, this clone is medium-sized (0.01 to 0.1%). V is TRBV4-1 and J is TRBJ2-7; 8 bases line up with TRBD1. Germline V gene data show CDR1 as MGHRA and CDR2 as YSYEKL. The junction had 6 bases not matched to a gene; V was cut back by 3 bases and J by 5 bases. The CDR3 totals 14 residues. The DNA for the CDR3 is TGCGCCAGCAGCCAGCCGTCGACAGGGGACGAGCAGTACTTC. The encoded protein is CASSQPSTGDEQYF.

This chain links TRBV18 with TRBJ1-5, with TRBD1 as a possible D gene (5 bases). With 3 bases removed from V and 4 bases from J, the gap between germline ends came to 7 bases. The CDR3 extends over 13 amino acids. Per the germline V gene, CDR1 is KGHSH and CDR2 is LQKENI. In DNA, the CDR3 is TGTGCCAGCTCACCGGCAGGGAATCAGCCCCAGCATTTT. Amino acid sequence: CASSPAGNQPQHF.

V gene TRBV30 combines with J gene TRBJ1-4, with 10 bases matching TRBD1. The CDR3 totals 13 residues. Germline-derived CDR1 and CDR2 are GTSNPN and SVGIG (reference sequence). V dropped 2 bases and J dropped 7; count of bases not matched to a gene: 1. In DNA form, the CDR3 reads TGTGCCTGGAGTAGGGACAGGGGTGAAAAACTGTTTTTT. This codes for CAWSRDRGEKLFF.

The chain has TRBV7-3 and TRBJ2-2; no clear D gene. With 5 bases removed from V and 3 bases from J, the gap between germline ends came to 16 bases. The germline V gene encodes CDR1 SGHTA and CDR2 FQGTGA. The CDR3 runs to 16 residues. The CDR3: CASSPAAVKDTGELFF. CDR3 bases: TGTGCCAGCAGCCCCGCGGCAGTGAAGGACACCGGGGAGCTGTTTTTT.

J is TRBJ2-7 and V is TRBV27; D is undetermined. The CDR3 covers 13 residues. CDR1 is MNHEY, CDR2 SMNVEV, per germline (reference sequence). V shed 3 bases and J shed 1 base, with 7 bases lying between them. The CDR3 nucleotides are TGTGCCAGCAGTTTGTACAGATCCTACGAGCAGTACTTC. Its protein is CASSLYRSYEQYF.

The chain couples TRBV2 to TRBJ1-1, with 7 bases fitting TRBD1. Germline V CDR1 and CDR2: SNHLY, FYNNEI. V dropped 7 bases and J dropped 0; count of bases not matched to a gene: 17. The CDR3 sequence is 18 residues long. CDR3 sequence reads: CASTHKGRGRSMNTEAFF. The DNA of the CDR3 is TGTGCCAGCACCCACAAAGGCAGGGGGAGGTCCATGAACACTGAAGCTTTCTTT.

The J gene is TRBJ2-7, the V gene TRBV4-1, with a tentative D call TRBD2 (7 bases). Trimming took off 0 bases at V and 1 base at J, with 13 bases between the two ends. Germline values: CDR1 MGHRA, CDR2 YSYEKL. The CDR3 covers 16 residues. CDR3 amino acids: CASSQDRGGASYEQYF. The DNA of the CDR3 is TGCGCCAGCAGCCAAGATCGAGGGGGGGCATCCTACGAGCAGTACTTC.

The chain employs TRBV4-2 and TRBJ2-7; TRBD1 agrees at 10 bases. The CDR3 is made up of 15 amino acids. V lost 2 bases, J lost 5 bases, and 6 bases stayed unmatched. Germline lookup yields CDR1 LGHNA and CDR2 YNFKEQ. This CDR3 is CASSQMGQGSNEQYF. The DNA of the CDR3 is TGTGCCAGCAGCCAAATGGGACAGGGGTCCAACGAGCAGTACTTC.

The CDR3 sequence: CASSLPGQSYGYTF. As DNA, the CDR3 is TGTGCCAGCAGCTTACCGGGACAGTCGTATGGCTACACCTTC. The V gene is TRBV11-2, the J gene TRBJ1-2; 7 bases agree with TRBD1. There are 14 residues in the CDR3. V was pared by 2 bases and J by 5 bases, with 5 bases of the junction left unmatched. Germline V gene lookup returns CDR1 SGHAT and CDR2 FQNNGV.

The rearrangement joins TRBV6-5 to TRBJ2-7; a possible D gene is TRBD1 (6 bases). CDR1 MNHEY and CDR2 SVGAGI come from the germline V gene. V was shortened by 4 bases and J by 3 bases, with 10 bases between the two germline ends. The CDR3 has 13 amino acids. CDR3 in amino acids: CASSFGQNYEQYF. CDR3 sequence (DNA): TGTGCCAGCAGTTTTGGACAGAACTACGAGCAGTACTTC.

The rearrangement joins TRBV28 to TRBJ2-1; maybe TRBD2 (5 bases). The CDR3 has 14 amino acids. Germline V gene data show CDR1 as MDHEN and CDR2 as SYDVKM. V was trimmed by 6 bases and J by 6 bases, leaving 15 bases between them. This chain's CDR3 is CASRQELVGNEQFF. Written as DNA, the CDR3 is TGTGCCAGCAGGCAAGAACTAGTTGGCAATGAGCAGTTCTTC.

This CDR3 is CSVELAGGGETQYF. The DNA of the CDR3 is TGCAGCGTTGAACTAGCGGGGGGTGGAGAGACCCAGTACTTC. This sequence joins TRBV29-1 and TRBJ2-5; 11 positions match TRBD2. The CDR3 length is 14 residues. Germline V lookup: CDR1 SQVTM, CDR2 ANQGSEA. V gave up 2 bases and J gave up 4 bases; unmatched junction bases: 3.

V and J are TRBV4-1 and TRBJ2-2; D perhaps matches TRBD1 (6 bases). The CDR3 is made up of 17 amino acids. The germline V gene encodes CDR1 MGHRA and CDR2 YSYEKL. V lost 0 bases and J 4 bases, leaving 15 bases between the germline ends. CDR3 nucleotide sequence: TGCGCCAGCAGCCAAGAGGCTCTGGGGGCCGGCACCGGGGAGCTGTTTTTT. This sequence encodes CASSQEALGAGTGELFF.

The chain uses TRBV9 and TRBJ2-5; 9 bases agree with TRBD1. V lost 3 bases to trimming and J lost 2 bases; unmatched junction nucleotides: 8. This CDR3 contains 16 residues. Germline V lookup: CDR1 SGDLS, CDR2 YYNGEE. The CDR3 sequence is CASSARDRARQETQYF. The CDR3, as DNA: TGTGCCAGCAGCGCTCGGGACAGGGCGAGACAAGAGACCCAGTACTTC.

V and J are TRBV28 and TRBJ1-4, with D possibly being TRBD1 (6 bases). V was clipped by 3 bases and J by 8 bases, with 13 bases between them. Looked up from germline, CDR1 is MDHEN and CDR2 is SYDVKM. The CDR3 spans 14 residues. The CDR3 protein is CASSLTGQREKLFF. CDR3 bases: TGTGCCAGCAGTTTGACCGGACAGAGAGAAAAACTGTTTTTT.